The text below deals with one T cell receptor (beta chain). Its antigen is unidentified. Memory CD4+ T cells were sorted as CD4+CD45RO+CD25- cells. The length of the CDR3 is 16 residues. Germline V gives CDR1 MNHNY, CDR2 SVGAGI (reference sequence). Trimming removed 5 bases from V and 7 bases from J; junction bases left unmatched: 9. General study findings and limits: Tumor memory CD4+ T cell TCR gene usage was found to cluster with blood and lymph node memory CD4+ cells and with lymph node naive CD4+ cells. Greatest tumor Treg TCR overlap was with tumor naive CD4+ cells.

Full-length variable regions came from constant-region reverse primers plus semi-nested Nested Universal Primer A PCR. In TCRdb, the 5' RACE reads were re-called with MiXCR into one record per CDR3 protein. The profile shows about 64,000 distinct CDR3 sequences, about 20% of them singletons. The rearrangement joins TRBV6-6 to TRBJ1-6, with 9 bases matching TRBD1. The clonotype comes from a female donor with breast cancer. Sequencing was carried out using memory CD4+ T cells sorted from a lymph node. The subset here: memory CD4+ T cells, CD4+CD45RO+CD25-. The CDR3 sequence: CASSPVTGGGNSPLHF. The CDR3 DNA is TGTGCCAGCAGTCCAGTGACAGGGGGGGGGAATTCACCCCTCCACTTT.